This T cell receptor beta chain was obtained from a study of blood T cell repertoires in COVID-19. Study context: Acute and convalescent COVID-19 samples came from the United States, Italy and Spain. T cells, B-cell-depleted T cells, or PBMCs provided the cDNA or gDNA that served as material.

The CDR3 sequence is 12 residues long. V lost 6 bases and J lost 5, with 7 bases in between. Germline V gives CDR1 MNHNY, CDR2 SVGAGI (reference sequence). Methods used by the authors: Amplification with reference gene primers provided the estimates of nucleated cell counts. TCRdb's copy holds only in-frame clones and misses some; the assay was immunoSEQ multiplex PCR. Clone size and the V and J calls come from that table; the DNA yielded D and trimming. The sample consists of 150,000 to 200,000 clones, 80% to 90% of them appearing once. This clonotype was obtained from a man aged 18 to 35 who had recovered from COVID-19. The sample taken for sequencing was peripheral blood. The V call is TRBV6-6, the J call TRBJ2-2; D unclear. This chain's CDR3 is CASSRTTGELFF. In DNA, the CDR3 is TGTGCCAGCAGCAGAACGACCGGGGAGCTGTTTTTT.